These T cell receptor beta chains were read from a single sample in a study of blood T cell repertoires in COVID-19. Clones were read by immunoSEQ multiplex PCR, and TCRdb kept only the in-frame ones, dropping some. The profile shows about 250,000 clones, 70% to 85% of them singletons. Sequencing was performed on peripheral blood. The receptors come from a woman older than 75 with acute or convalescent COVID-19. The CDR3 runs from the conserved cysteine through the conserved F or W. D genes are given only for firm matches. Some rows have no size entry. The others give once, few or many, or a class for an expanded clone.

v_gene	abundance	d_gene	len	j_gene	CDR3nt	CDR3aa
TRBV7-9	once	TRBD2	17	TRBJ2-1	TGTGCCAGCAGCCAACGCGCGGGACTAGCGGGAGGTTATGAGCAGTTCTTC	CASSQRAGLAGGYEQFF
TRBV3-1/TRBV3-2	few	.	11	TRBJ1-4	TGTGCCAGCAGCCAAGCCGGGGGACTGTTTTTT	CASSQAGGLFF
TRBV20-1	.	TRBD1	14	TRBJ1-2	TGCAGTGCTAGTTCATTACAGGGGGAAAATGGCTACACCTTC	CSASSLQGENGYTF
TRBV6-5	.	.	15	TRBJ1-3	TGTGCCAGCAGTCACGACAGGAGCTCTGGAAACACCATATATTTT	CASSHDRSSGNTIYF
TRBV6-5	.	.	14	TRBJ2-7	TGTGCCAGCAGGAGTAACCTGAATAACTACGAGCAGTACTTC	CASRSNLNNYEQYF
TRBV18	.	TRBD1	13	TRBJ1-2	TGTGCCAGCTCACCACGGACAGGCGATGGCTACACCTTC	CASSPRTGDGYTF
TRBV29-1	.	.	13	TRBJ1-4	TGCAGCGCTAGGACAACCGGGAATGAAAAACTGTTTTTT	CSARTTGNEKLFF
TRBV4-1	.	.	18	TRBJ1-3	TGCGCCAGCAGCCCGGGCAGGGGTACCTCGAACTCTGGAAACACCATATATTTT	CASSPGRGTSNSGNTIYF
TRBV12-3/TRBV12-4	.	.	12	TRBJ2-5	TGTGCCAGCAGAAGGGGCCAAGAGACCCAGTACTTC	CASRRGQETQYF
TRBV6-5	few	TRBD1	14	TRBJ1-2	TGTGCCAGCAGTCCCCAGGGGGCGATCGGAGGCTACACCTTC	CASSPQGAIGGYTF
TRBV5-6	.	TRBD1	17	TRBJ1-2	TGTGCCAGCAGCTTGAGGGTCCGGGACAGGGGGTCGTTTGGCTACACCTTC	CASSLRVRDRGSFGYTF
TRBV5-1	.	.	16	TRBJ1-6	TGCGCCAGCAGCTTGGCGGGGGGCAGGTATAATTCACCCCTCCACTTT	CASSLAGGRYNSPLHF
TRBV27	.	TRBD1	13	TRBJ1-4	TGTGCCAGCAGTTTAGGGACAGGGGAAAAACTGTTTTTT	CASSLGTGEKLFF
TRBV25-1	.	TRBD2	17	TRBJ2-1	TGTGCCAGCAGTGAATATGGAGCGGGAGGGTATAGGAATGAGCAGTTCTTC	CASSEYGAGGYRNEQFF
TRBV11-2	.	TRBD2	14	TRBJ2-1	TGTGCCAGCAGCTCAACTAGCGGGGCCAATGAGCAGTTCTTC	CASSSTSGANEQFF
TRBV10-3	few	TRBD1	15	TRBJ2-5	TGTGCCACGGGGTCCGGGACAGGGGAAGGAGAGACCCAGTACTTC	CATGSGTGEGETQYF
TRBV6-2/TRBV6-3	.	TRBD1	15	TRBJ1-5	TGTGCCAGCAGTTCCCAGGGACAGGGCAATCAGCCCCAGCATTTT	CASSSQGQGNQPQHF
TRBV6-5	.	.	13	TRBJ1-1	TGTGCCAGTTTTTGGCAGGAGAACACTGAAGCTTTCTTT	CASFWQENTEAFF
TRBV6-1	.	.	13	TRBJ1-2	TGTGCCAGCAGTGAAAATTCAGGGTATGGCTACACCTTC	CASSENSGYGYTF
TRBV2	.	.	13	TRBJ2-5	TGTGCCAGCAGGATGGCCTCAGGGGAGACCCAGTACTTC	CASRMASGETQYF
TRBV18	.	.	15	TRBJ1-1	TGTGCCAGCTCACCAGACCAGGGACAGAACACTGAAGCTTTCTTT	CASSPDQGQNTEAFF
TRBV15	.	TRBD1	15	TRBJ1-1	TGTGCCACCAGCAGAGCTCTTGACAGGGCCACTGAAGCTTTCTTT	CATSRALDRATEAFF
TRBV7-2	.	.	14	TRBJ1-1	TGTGCCAGCAGCTTTGGGCTTCGGGGGACTGAAGCTTTCTTT	CASSFGLRGTEAFF
TRBV24-1	once	TRBD2	16	TRBJ2-1	TGTGCCACCAGTGATTCTAGCGGGAGGACCATGTTTGAGCAGTTCTTC	CATSDSSGRTMFEQFF
TRBV19	.	.	11	TRBJ1-2	TGTGCCAGGGACAGCCTCTATGGCTACACCTTC	CARDSLYGYTF
TRBV15	.	.	13	TRBJ1-2	TGTGCCACCAGCCCAGACAGGAACTATGGCTACACCTTC	CATSPDRNYGYTF
TRBV2	.	TRBD2	15	TRBJ2-2	TGTGCCAGCAGGACCGACGGGGGGGGCACCGGGGAGCTGTTTTTT	CASRTDGGGTGELFF
TRBV7-6	.	TRBD2	16	TRBJ2-2	TGTGCCAGCAGCTTAGTTAGCCTAGCGGGGGCCGGGGAGCTGTTTTTT	CASSLVSLAGAGELFF
TRBV27	.	TRBD2	15	TRBJ2-1	TGTGCCAGCAGGCTCCTGGGGACTAGCAGAAGTGAGCAGTTCTTC	CASRLLGTSRSEQFF
TRBV25-1	.	TRBD1	18	TRBJ1-2	TGTGCCAGCAGCCCTGCCGGGACAGGGGGCGTTGGGAGGAATGGCTACACCTTC	CASSPAGTGGVGRNGYTF
TRBV25-1	.	.	13	TRBJ1-1	TGTGCCAGCAGTGACAGGATAAACACTGAAGCTTTCTTT	CASSDRINTEAFF
TRBV2	.	TRBD1	12	TRBJ1-5	TGTGCCAGCGCAGGGGGCGGAGGGCCCCAGCATTTT	CASAGGGGPQHF
TRBV7-9	.	.	16	TRBJ1-2	TGTGCCAGCAGCTTCTCACGTCAGACAGGCTCCTATGGCTACACCTTC	CASSFSRQTGSYGYTF
TRBV28	.	.	17	TRBJ2-3	TGTGCCAGCAGTTTGGGGCTGTTGCTGGGGAGCACAGATACGCAGTATTTT	CASSLGLLLGSTDTQYF
TRBV5-4	.	TRBD1	15	TRBJ1-1	TGTGCCAGCAGCTTGGTTGGGACAGGGGGGACTGAAGCTTTCTTT	CASSLVGTGGTEAFF
TRBV25-1	.	.	13	TRBJ1-2	TGTGCCAGCAGTGAACAGGGTTTGGAGGGCTACACCTTC	CASSEQGLEGYTF
TRBV6-1	.	TRBD2	16	TRBJ2-5	TGTGCCAGCAGTGAAGGACTAGCGGGGGGGCAAGAGACCCAGTACTTC	CASSEGLAGGQETQYF
TRBV27	.	.	14	TRBJ1-1	TGTGCCAGCAGTAACTTGGAGGGGTACACTGAAGCTTTCTTT	CASSNLEGYTEAFF
TRBV10-3	.	TRBD1	14	TRBJ1-5	TGTGCCATCAGTGACACAGGGGGCAACCAGCCCCAGCATTTT	CAISDTGGNQPQHF
TRBV15	once	TRBD1	15	TRBJ1-3	TGTGCCACCAGCGGCCCACAGGGGACTGGAAACACCATATATTTT	CATSGPQGTGNTIYF
TRBV9	.	.	13	TRBJ1-4	TGTGCCAGCAGCGTTTCGGGGAATGAAAAACTGTTTTTT	CASSVSGNEKLFF
TRBV18	once	.	13	TRBJ1-3	TGTGCCAGCTCACCAACAGCTGGAAACACCATATATTTT	CASSPTAGNTIYF
TRBV19	.	TRBD1	14	TRBJ2-7	TGTGCCAGTAGTACGAGCCCTGGACAGGGAAAGCAGTACTTC	CASSTSPGQGKQYF
TRBV7-8	.	TRBD1	13	TRBJ1-4	TGTGCCAGCACCTTCACAGGGGGGGAAAAACTGTTTTTT	CASTFTGGEKLFF